This T cell receptor (beta chain) is from a study of regulatory T cells in long-lasting Graves disease. Turning to the study itself: Positivity for TSH receptor antibodies plus over 5 years of antithyroid drugs meant persistent Graves' disease. Study outcomes and limitations: Persistent patients shared more public clonotypes (around 2,500) than new patients (roughly 970).

The germline V gene has CDR1 DFQATT and CDR2 SNEGSKA (reference sequence). This CDR3 has 14 residues. Between the trimmed V and J ends, which lost 5 bases and 0 bases, there was a span of 10 bases. Time point: persistent/refractory GD, antithyroid drugs over 5 years with positive TRAb. PBMC RNA served as the TCR library source. Blood from the periphery, approximately 8.5 milliliters in all, was drawn into EDTA tubes. Investigators prepared the TCR beta libraries by applying iRepertoire HTBI primers and Arm-PCR of CDR3 regions. TCRdb reanalysed the multiplex PCR reads using MiXCR and keeps one entry per CDR3 protein. Here the sample spans about 660,000 distinct CDR3 sequences, about 30% being singletons. Remarks on this clonotype: Its antigen remains unknown.

The source is a female donor with Graves disease. V is TRBV20-1 and J is TRBJ2-2, with a possible D match to TRBD1 (6 bases). Sequencing used peripheral blood mononuclear cells (PBMCs), obtained when the disease was refractory, from a patient treated with antithyroid drugs. The DNA for the CDR3 is TGCAGTGCTGGGGACACCTCGAACACCGGGGAGCTGTTTTTT. Translated, it gives CSAGDTSNTGELFF.